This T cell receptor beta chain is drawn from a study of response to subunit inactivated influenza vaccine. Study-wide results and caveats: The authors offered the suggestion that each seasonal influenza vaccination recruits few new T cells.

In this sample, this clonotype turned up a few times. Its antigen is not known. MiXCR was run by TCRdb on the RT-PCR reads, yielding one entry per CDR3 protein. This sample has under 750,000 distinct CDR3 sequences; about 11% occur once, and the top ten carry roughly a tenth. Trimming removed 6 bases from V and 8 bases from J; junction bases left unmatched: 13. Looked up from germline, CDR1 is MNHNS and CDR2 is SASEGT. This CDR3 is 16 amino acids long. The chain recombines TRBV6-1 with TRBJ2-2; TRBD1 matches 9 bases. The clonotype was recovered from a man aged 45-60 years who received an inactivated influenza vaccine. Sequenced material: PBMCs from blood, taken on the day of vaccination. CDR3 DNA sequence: TGTGCCAGCAGCCCCGGGACAGGGAGGCCGACGGGGGAGCTGTTTTTT. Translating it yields CASSPGTGRPTGELFF.